This T cell receptor beta chain was identified in a study of T cell responses to AZD1222 COVID-19 vaccine. Trimming left V 2 bases short and J 4 bases short, with 14 bases between. The CDR3 consists of 15 residues. Germline values: CDR1 LGHDT, CDR2 YNNKEL (reference sequence). The protocol was immunoSEQ multiplex PCR, while the TCRdb copy is restricted to in-frame clones and leaves out a portion. The profile shows under 110,000 clones, roughly 87% of them singletons. The sequence was obtained from an adult in good health. The rearrangement uses TRBV3-1 (or the pseudogene TRBV3-2) and TRBJ1-1; tentatively, D is TRBD1 (6 bases). The source was peripheral blood, collected on day 0 of AZD1222 vaccination. CDR3 amino acids: CASSQPNTGSTEAFF. CDR3 DNA: TGTGCCAGCAGCCAACCGAATACAGGGAGCACTGAAGCTTTCTTT.